A selection of T cell receptor beta chains follows, all from one sample in a study of shared clonotypes between healthy human individuals. This table comes from immunoSEQ multiplex PCR, and its TCRdb copy is limited to in-frame clones, with some not included. This sample has under 600,000 clones, with around 97% found just once. Sequenced: naive CD4+ T cells sorted from blood. These receptors were taken from a woman aged 25 to 39 in good health. Both conserved end residues are part of each CDR3. Each record gives: V gene, J gene, clone size, D gene, CDR3 protein, CDR3 DNA. D genes are given only for firm matches. Rows give clone size only sometimes, using once, few, many, or a class for an expanded clone.

TRBV7-9	TRBJ2-1	.	.	CASSLEGRRYNEQFF	TGTGCCAGCAGCTTAGAAGGGCGGAGATACAATGAGCAGTTCTTC
TRBV9	TRBJ1-1	few	.	CASSADSKGTEAFF	TGTGCCAGCAGCGCCGACAGTAAGGGCACTGAAGCTTTCTTT
TRBV2	TRBJ1-1	.	TRBD1	CASSDQDRPLAVAFF	TGTGCCAGCAGTGATCAGGACAGGCCTTTGGCTGTGGCTTTCTTT
TRBV11-2	TRBJ2-3	.	TRBD2	CASSARLAGTDTQYF	TGTGCCAGCAGCGCCCGACTAGCTGGCACAGATACGCAGTATTTT
TRBV28	TRBJ2-7	.	.	CASSHGGRDGEQYF	TGTGCCAGCAGTCATGGAGGCAGGGATGGCGAGCAGTACTTC
TRBV5-1	TRBJ1-1	.	.	CASSLRAETMNTEAFF	TGCGCCAGCAGCCTAAGGGCAGAAACAATGAACACTGAAGCTTTCTTT
TRBV27	TRBJ2-7	.	TRBD1	CASSFLRDRTHEQYF	TGTGCCAGCAGTTTTCTCCGGGACAGGACCCACGAGCAGTACTTC
TRBV28	TRBJ2-7	.	.	CASSPTGVWLSYEQYF	TGTGCCAGCAGTCCAACGGGGGTTTGGTTATCGTACGAGCAGTACTTC
TRBV21-1	TRBJ1-5	.	.	CASIKMGLASNQPQHF	TGTGCCAGCATCAAGATGGGACTGGCTAGCAATCAGCCCCAGCATTTT
TRBV7-9	TRBJ2-2	.	.	CASRRTVTGELFF	TGTGCCAGCAGACGGACAGTCACCGGGGAGCTGTTTTTT
TRBV14	TRBJ1-1	.	.	CASSPTLGVNTEAFF	TGTGCCAGCAGCCCAACGTTGGGAGTGAACACTGAAGCTTTCTTT
TRBV28	TRBJ2-7	.	TRBD1	CASSLSSRGRIYEQYF	TGTGCCAGCAGTTTATCATCCAGGGGGAGAATCTACGAGCAGTACTTC
TRBV2	TRBJ2-5	.	TRBD2	CASSDVGSSGRAETQYF	TGTGCCAGCAGTGATGTGGGGTCTAGCGGGAGGGCCGAGACCCAGTACTTC
TRBV18	TRBJ2-1	.	TRBD2	CASSPYTSGRGEQFF	TGTGCCAGCTCACCCTACACTAGCGGGAGAGGTGAGCAGTTCTTC
TRBV5-4	TRBJ1-1	.	.	CASSLAPLMNTEAFF	TGTGCCAGCAGCTTGGCCCCCCTAATGAACACTGAAGCTTTCTTT
TRBV7-9	TRBJ1-2	.	.	CASSLDGYGYTF	TGTGCCAGCAGCTTAGACGGCTATGGCTACACCTTC
TRBV2	TRBJ2-4	.	.	CASGDGGIPPRAKNIQYF	TGTGCCAGCGGGGATGGCGGGATCCCCCCCCGGGCCAAAAACATTCAGTACTTC
TRBV11-2	TRBJ2-2	once	TRBD1	CASSWGQTTGELFF	TGTGCCAGCAGCTGGGGACAGACCACCGGGGAGCTGTTTTTT
TRBV18	TRBJ2-5	.	TRBD2	CASSPLEWTSGSYPQETQYF	TGTGCCAGCTCACCACTGGAGTGGACTAGCGGGAGCTACCCCCAAGAGACCCAGTACTTC
TRBV28	TRBJ2-2	.	TRBD1	CASSLGRGRAGELFF	TGTGCCAGCAGTTTAGGCAGGGGGCGCGCCGGGGAGCTGTTTTTT
TRBV28	TRBJ2-2	.	.	CASSSAYSTGELFF	TGTGCCAGCAGTTCGGCCTATTCCACCGGGGAGCTGTTTTTT
TRBV11-2	TRBJ2-3	.	TRBD2	CASSTPTSVGTDTQYF	TGTGCCAGCAGCACCCCGACTAGCGTGGGCACAGATACGCAGTATTTT
TRBV4-1	TRBJ2-5	.	.	CASSQDWYQETQYF	TGCGCCAGCAGCCAAGACTGGTACCAAGAGACCCAGTACTTC
TRBV6-1	TRBJ1-2	.	.	CASSDRAYGYTF	TGTGCCAGCAGTGACAGGGCTTATGGCTACACCTTC
TRBV5-1	TRBJ2-7	.	.	CASSHGESSYEQYF	TGCGCCAGCAGCCACGGGGAGTCCTCCTACGAGCAGTACTTC
TRBV27	TRBJ1-4	.	TRBD1	CASGPDRENEKLFF	TGTGCCAGCGGCCCGGACAGGGAAAATGAAAAACTGTTTTTT
TRBV7-2	TRBJ2-7	.	.	CASTLGGGSVEQYF	TGTGCCAGCACCCTAGGGGGCGGGAGCGTCGAGCAGTACTTC
TRBV7-9	TRBJ2-5	.	.	CASSLAVAENQETQYF	TGTGCCAGCAGCTTAGCGGTGGCGGAAAATCAAGAGACCCAGTACTTC
TRBV27	TRBJ1-1	.	TRBD1	CASTPGQGALVNTEAFF	TGTGCCAGCACCCCAGGGCAGGGGGCATTGGTGAACACTGAAGCTTTCTTT
TRBV5-1	TRBJ2-1	.	.	CASSLGLANEQFF	TGCGCCAGCAGTCTGGGGCTAGCCAATGAGCAGTTCTTC
TRBV5-1	TRBJ2-3	.	TRBD2	CASSHAPGLAGGNTDTQYF	TGCGCCAGCAGCCACGCTCCGGGACTAGCGGGAGGGAACACAGATACGCAGTATTTT
TRBV27	TRBJ2-5	.	.	CASSPRIARETQYF	TGTGCCAGCAGTCCCCGTATTGCTCGAGAGACCCAGTACTTC
TRBV2	TRBJ2-7	.	.	CASSRYEQYF	TGTGCCAGCAGCAGGTACGAGCAGTACTTC
TRBV27	TRBJ2-2	.	.	CASKGSRVNTGELFF	TGTGCCAGCAAGGGATCTAGGGTAAACACCGGGGAGCTGTTTTTT
TRBV7-8	TRBJ2-3	.	TRBD2	CASRRRLASSTDTQYF	TGTGCCAGCAGAAGACGACTAGCGTCTAGCACAGATACGCAGTATTTT
TRBV5-4	TRBJ2-1	.	.	CASSPATGPRNEQFF	TGTGCCAGCAGCCCGGCCACAGGGCCCCGCAATGAGCAGTTCTTC
TRBV11-1	TRBJ2-7	.	.	CASSSSTGSYEQYF	TGTGCCAGCAGCTCCTCGACAGGTTCCTACGAGCAGTACTTC
TRBV18	TRBJ2-7	.	.	CASSTWARPYEQYF	TGTGCCAGCTCCACCTGGGCCAGACCCTACGAGCAGTACTTC
TRBV7-9	TRBJ2-3	.	.	CASSLDRTTDTQYF	TGTGCCAGCAGCTTGGACAGAACCACAGATACGCAGTATTTT
TRBV2	TRBJ2-3	once	TRBD2	CASRAGVTRTDTQYF	TGTGCCAGCAGGGCGGGAGTCACTCGCACAGATACGCAGTATTTT
TRBV5-1	TRBJ2-1	.	.	CASSSRVGGESRNEQFF	TGCGCCAGCAGCTCCCGGGTGGGGGGAGAGTCAAGGAATGAGCAGTTCTTC
TRBV4-1	TRBJ2-4	.	.	CASSLEAGLLLAKNIQYF	TGCGCCAGCAGCCTGGAGGCGGGACTTCTTCTAGCCAAAAACATTCAGTACTTC
TRBV5-4	TRBJ2-3	.	TRBD2	CASSTPSGRDTDTQYF	TGTGCCAGCAGCACACCTAGCGGGAGGGACACAGATACGCAGTATTTT
TRBV23-1	TRBJ1-2	.	.	CASISPGLRFYGYTF	TGCGCCAGCATCTCCCCGGGGCTTAGATTCTATGGCTACACCTTC
TRBV7-9	TRBJ1-4	once	.	CAHPLEEKLFF	TGTGCTCACCCCCTTGAGGAAAAACTGTTTTTT
TRBV9	TRBJ1-3	.	.	CASSLGGSGNTIYF	TGTGCCAGCAGCCTTGGAGGTTCTGGAAACACCATATATTTT
TRBV29-1	TRBJ2-3	.	TRBD1	CSVERQGITDTQYF	TGCAGCGTTGAGCGACAGGGGATCACAGATACGCAGTATTTT